The source of this T cell receptor beta chain is a study of blood T cell repertoires in COVID-19. In the study overall: Donors in the United States, Italy and Spain gave samples during acute or convalescent COVID-19.

V shed 10 bases and J shed 4 bases, with 25 bases lying between them. Germline V lookup: CDR1 LNHDA, CDR2 SQIVND (reference sequence). This CDR3 spans 16 amino acids. Clones were read by immunoSEQ multiplex PCR, and TCRdb kept only the in-frame ones, dropping some. The table lists about 190,000 clones, roughly 80% of them singletons. The chain uses TRBV19 and TRBJ1-2; weak D call: TRBD1 (6 bases). Sequenced input: peripheral blood. The origin of this receptor is a woman aged 45-65 years with acute or convalescent COVID-19. CDR3 protein: CATSPGGGALIYGYTF. The CDR3 DNA reads as TGTGCCACCTCCCCTGGGGGCGGTGCCCTAATCTATGGCTACACCTTC.